Listed here are 11 T cell receptor beta chains from one sample, sequenced in a study of cytomegalovirus exposure and HLA in healthy donors. Researchers ran the PCR with 60 Vbeta and 13 Jbeta primers. Some clones are missing from TCRdb's copy, which holds only in-frame ones; the method was immunoSEQ multiplex PCR. The sample has roughly 100,000 clones; 60% to 80% are singletons. What was sequenced was PBMCs. These TCRs come from a man aged 40-55 years in good health and CMV-seronegative.

The DNA of the CDR3 is TGTGCCAGTAGTCCGGGGACCCTCGGGAGGTCCGAAAAACTGTTTTTT. Amino acid sequence: CASSPGTLGRSEKLFF. The chain links TRBV19 to TRBJ1-4, with D perhaps matching TRBD1 (5 bases). Trimming pared 5 bases from V and 8 bases from J, leaving 21 bases between. CDR3 length: 16 amino acids. CDR1 and CDR2 (germline): LNHDA, SQIVND (reference sequence).

The chain is built from TRBV19 and TRBJ2-5; possibly TRBD2 for D (5 bases). CDR3 length: 16 residues. Germline V gene lookup returns CDR1 LNHDA and CDR2 SQIVND (reference sequence). The V end was cut by 4 bases, the J end by 4 bases, with 19 bases between. The CDR3 spells CASSTPGSPKGETQYF. CDR3 DNA sequence: TGTGCCAGTAGTACGCCGGGATCTCCAAAGGGAGAGACCCAGTACTTC.

This CDR3 reads CASSLPREQGSSYNSPLHF. The CDR3 nucleotides are TGCGCCAGCAGCCTCCCAAGGGAACAGGGGAGCTCCTATAATTCACCCCTCCACTTT. The chain employs TRBV4-1 and TRBJ1-6; 7 bases are shared with TRBD1. V lost 4 bases to trimming and J lost 0 bases; unmatched junction nucleotides: 12. Germline CDR1 is MGHRA and CDR2 is YSYEKL. The CDR3 loop spans 19 amino acids.

Turning to this clone: The sample holds other DNA sequences that translate to the same CDR3. The chain combines TRBV6-1 with TRBJ1-6, with D possibly TRBD1 on 5 matching bases. V lost 3 bases and J 10 bases, leaving 13 bases between the germline ends. Germline CDR1 is MNHNS and CDR2 is SASEGT. The CDR3 has 14 residues. CDR3 loop: CASSEGREDSPLHF. In DNA, the CDR3 is TGTGCCAGCAGTGAGGGGCGGGAAGACTCACCCCTCCACTTT.

V usage is TRBV5-1 and J usage is TRBJ2-3; TRBD1 matches 12 bases. This CDR3 has 19 residues. Germline lookup yields CDR1 SGHRS and CDR2 YFSETQ. Losses at the gene ends were 4 bases for V and 4 bases for J; bases not matched to a gene: 16. In DNA form, the CDR3 reads TGCGCCAGCAGCATGGACCCGGGACAGGGGGCCTGGGTAGCAGATACGCAGTATTTT. The encoded protein is CASSMDPGQGAWVADTQYF.

The gene calls are TRBV2 and TRBJ1-6, with 7 bases fitting TRBD1. V was pared by 7 bases and J by 7 bases, with 10 bases of the junction left unmatched. Germline CDR1 reads SNHLY; CDR2 reads FYNNEI. The CDR3 is 15 amino acids. In DNA form, the CDR3 reads TGTGCCAGCACCCTCCAAGGGGGCCGAAATTCACCCCTCCACTTT. It is translated as CASTLQGGRNSPLHF.

The CDR3 protein is CATSISGGAADTQYF. The CDR3 DNA reads TGTGCCACCAGCATAAGCGGGGGGGCCGCGGATACGCAGTATTTT. V and J are TRBV15 and TRBJ2-3; 10 nucleotides agree with TRBD2. With 4 bases clipped from V and 6 bases from J, the junction kept 7 bases outside the gene matches. The germline V gene encodes CDR1 LNHNV and CDR2 YYDKDF (reference sequence). The CDR3 totals 15 residues.

The V gene is TRBV2, the J gene TRBJ2-7, with 9 bases lining up with TRBD1. The CDR3 contains 16 residues. CDR1 is SNHLY, CDR2 FYNNEI, per germline. V trimming: 5 bases; J trimming: 3 bases; junction bases outside the gene matches: 11. CDR3 residues: CASSIGPGQGLYEQYF. The CDR3 nucleotides read TGTGCCAGCAGTATAGGACCGGGACAGGGACTCTACGAGCAGTACTTC.

The chain links TRBV7-8 to TRBJ1-5; D is unresolved. The CDR3 sequence is 14 residues long. Trimming pared 0 bases from V and 0 bases from J, leaving 3 bases between. Germline loops: CDR1 SGHVS, CDR2 FQNEAQ. CDR3 sequence reads: CASSLASSNQPQHF. The CDR3 DNA follows: TGTGCCAGCAGCTTAGCCTCTAGCAATCAGCCCCAGCATTTT.

The chain recombines TRBV5-1 with TRBJ2-3, with 10 nucleotides matching TRBD1. Germline V lookup: CDR1 SGHRS, CDR2 YFSETQ. CDR3 size: 17 residues. V lost 4 bases and J lost 4; bases outside the gene matches: 12. CDR3 residues: CASSLNPGTGAADTQYF. Written as DNA, the CDR3 is TGCGCCAGCAGCCTGAACCCCGGGACAGGGGCAGCAGATACGCAGTATTTT. Together with reference TRBV5-1 and TRBJ2-3, the CDR3 gives the full variable domain: KAGVTQTPRYLIKTRGQQVTLSCSPISGHRSVSWYQQTPGQGLQFLFEYFSETQRNKGNFPGRFSGRQFSNSRSEMNVSTLELGDSALYLCASSLNPGTGAADTQYFGPGTRLTVL.

In this sample, this clone turned up a few times. This rearrangement joins TRBV5-8 to TRBJ2-7; D uncertain. V lost 1 base and J lost 5, with 16 bases in between. Germline V gene sequence: CDR1 SGHTS, CDR2 YDEGEE. There are 15 residues in the CDR3. The CDR3 bases are TGTGCCAGCAGCTTGCTGTCGGCTCGGAGCGACGAGCAGTACTTC. It encodes CASSLLSARSDEQYF.